This TCR beta chain comes out of a study of T-cell memory formation after mild COVID-19. In germline, CDR1 is MGHRA, CDR2 YSYEKL. V trimming: 4 bases; J trimming: 10 bases; junction bases outside the gene matches: 16. CDR3 size: 17 residues. Each CDR3 protein is one row after TCRdb ran MiXCR on the 5' RACE reads. The table includes some 210,000 distinct CDR3 sequences, 8% to 11% detected once. The J gene is TRBJ1-6, the V gene TRBV4-1; TRBD1 agrees at 7 bases. The source material was PBMCs or a T cell subset sorted from them (not recorded which). This sequence was found in a man younger than 30 who had mild COVID-19 (a few samples of this study predate the infection). Cell type and time point are not known. CDR3 sequence reads: CASSPSPQGVRGSPLHF. DNA for the CDR3: TGCGCCAGCAGCCCCAGTCCCCAGGGGGTTAGAGGCTCACCCCTCCACTTT.